Below are 2 T cell receptor beta chains sequenced from a single sample in a study of tumor and adjacent non-tumor tissue in lung cancer. RNA was extracted from bulk tissue without any cell sorting. More than 3 cm separated this lung sample from the edge of the tumor. The library came from three nested PCR rounds adapted from ARM-PCR protocols. TCRdb redid the calling of the multiplex PCR reads with MiXCR, one entry per CDR3 protein. The table shows tens of thousands of distinct CDR3 sequences, with roughly two thirds occurring only once. What was sequenced was distant non-tumor lung tissue. These receptors were collected from a woman in her thirties or forties with non-small cell lung cancer.

As for this clonotype: At one end the junction does not follow the germline gene, possibly because of a read error. The J gene is TRBJ2-3, the V gene TRBV29-1; 12 nucleotides agree with TRBD2. This CDR3 has 17 residues. Germline V gives CDR1 SQVTM, CDR2 ANQGSEA. Written as DNA, the CDR3 is TGCAGCCCAATTGGACCAGGACTAGCGGGGTCCTCAGATATGCAGTATTTT. Translated, it gives CSPIGPGLAGSSDMQYF.

V gene TRBV18 combines with J gene TRBJ2-7; 8 bases line up with TRBD2. The junction had 10 bases not matched to a gene; V was cut back by 3 bases and J by 3 bases. The CDR3 length is 16 residues. Per germline, CDR1 KGHSH and CDR2 LQKENI. The CDR3 sequence is CASSPAGSLAGYEQYF. As DNA, the CDR3 is TGTGCCAGCTCACCCGCCGGGAGCCTAGCGGGCTACGAGCAGTACTTC.